These 27 T cell receptor gamma chains share one sample of origin, sequenced in a study of gamma delta lymphoproliferative disorders and STAT genes. The receptor sequences were amplified from genomic DNA of peripheral blood mononuclear cells. TCRdb re-processed the multiplex PCR reads using CATT. The sample has thousands of gamma-chain clones, approximately 12% seen once. Material: blood. The origin of the receptors is a human donor in good health.

This clone is labeled medium-sized. The V call is TRGV4, the J call TRGJ1 or TRGJ2. Because TCRdb records no J gene, it was assigned here through a match of the DNA to germline. The V and J ends lost 4 bases and 4 bases, in that order; junction bases with no gene match: 1. The CDR3 extends over 11 amino acids. Germline V gene data show CDR1 as EGSTGY and CDR2 as YDSYTSSV. The CDR3 is CATWDYYKKLF. CDR3 sequence (DNA): TGTGCCACCTGGGACTATTATAAGAAACTCTTT.

By share, this clone counts as medium-sized. The genes are TRGV8 and TRGJ1 or TRGJ2. The J gene is not listed in TCRdb, so it was assigned here from a DNA match to germline. The germline CDR1 and CDR2 sequences are VENAVY and YDSYNSRV. V lost 2 bases and J lost 3; bases outside the gene matches: 10. The CDR3 is 15 amino acids. The chain's CDR3 is CATWDNLGIYYKKLF. The CDR3 region has the DNA TGTGCCACCTGGGATAATTTGGGGATTTATTATAAGAAACTCTTT.

Only a few counts were recorded for this clone. The protein given by TCRdb reflects a much larger clone and differs at residue 11 from this DNA's translation, likely from a read error; the protein shown is the DNA's translation. The chain uses TRGV4 and TRGJP. TCRdb carries no J gene annotation; the J gene was assigned here by matching the DNA with germline. The CDR3 has 12 residues. J was trimmed by 23 bases and V by 2 bases; bases with no gene match: 9. Per the germline V gene, CDR1 is EGSTGY and CDR2 is YDSYTSSV. CDR3 sequence reads: CATWDVWWFKVF. For the CDR3, the DNA is TGTGCCACCTGGGATGTGTGGTGGTTCAAGGTATTT.

This clone was seen more than once but under ten times. The chain recombines TRGV3 with TRGJP. Here the J gene came from matching the DNA to germline, since TCRdb omits it. V lost 6 bases to trimming and J lost 8 bases; unmatched junction nucleotides: 1. CDR3 size: 13 residues. Germline loops: CDR1 VTNTFY, CDR2 YDVSTARD (reference sequence). CDR3 protein: CATWKLGKKIKVF. The CDR3 DNA is TGTGCCACCTGGAAGTTGGGCAAAAAAATCAAGGTATTT.

In its sample, this clone ranks as medium-sized. The rearrangement links TRGV10 to TRGJP1. In the absence of a J gene in TCRdb, the DNA was matched to germline to assign it here. TRGV10 is noted as an ORF with a role that remains uncertain. J was trimmed by 0 bases and V by 8 bases; bases with no gene match: 19. This CDR3 has 19 residues. The CDR3 bases are TGTGCTGCGTGGGATTATCCACTCCTCCCGAATACCACTGGTTGGTTCAAGATATTT. Its protein product is CAAWDYPLLPNTTGWFKIF.

By its share, this clone is medium-sized. V is TRGV3 and J is TRGJ1 or TRGJ2. TCRdb does not report a J gene; here it was assigned by matching the DNA to germline references. From germline, CDR1 is VTNTFY and CDR2 YDVSTARD (reference sequence). CDR3 length equals 12 residues. Trimming at V came to 0 bases and at J to 10 bases, leaving 6 bases not matched to a gene. The CDR3 here is CATWDRRSKKLF. Written as DNA, the CDR3 is TGTGCCACCTGGGACAGGCGGTCCAAGAAACTCTTT.

This clone was seen more than once but under ten times. V usage is TRGV4 and J usage is TRGJ1 or TRGJ2. Here the J gene came from matching the DNA to germline, since TCRdb omits it. The germline CDR1 and CDR2 sequences are EGSTGY and YDSYTSSV. CDR3 length: 10 residues. Germline trimming cut 4 bases from V and 8 bases from J; bases unmatched to any gene: 2. In nucleotides, the CDR3 is TGTGCCACCTGGGAAGATAAGAAACTCTTT. Encoded protein: CATWEDKKLF.

By frequency in the sample, this clone is large (0.1 to 1%). The chain employs TRGV2 and TRGJP2. The J gene, missing from TCRdb, was assigned here through DNA to germline matching. From germline, CDR1 is EGSNGY and CDR2 YDSYNSKV. V gave up 0 bases and J gave up 2 bases; unmatched junction bases: 0. The length of the CDR3 is 14 residues. CDR3: CATWDGSSDWIKTF. Written as DNA, the CDR3 is TGTGCCACCTGGGACGGGAGTAGTGATTGGATCAAGACGTTT.

The chain uses TRGV8 and TRGJP1. The J gene, missing from TCRdb, was assigned here through DNA to germline matching. The CDR3 runs to 14 residues. J gave up 4 bases and V 4 bases, and 6 bases lay outside the gene matches. From germline, CDR1 is VENAVY and CDR2 YDSYNSRV. The CDR3 here is CATWERGTGWFKIF. CDR3 in DNA: TGTGCCACCTGGGAAAGGGGCACTGGTTGGTTCAAGATATTT.

This clone is medium-sized. Different DNA sequences within this sample yield the same CDR3. This chain connects TRGV4 to TRGJ1 or TRGJ2. As TCRdb names no J gene, one was assigned here on the basis of a DNA match to germline. The CDR3 contains 14 residues. In germline, CDR1 is EGSTGY, CDR2 YDSYTSSV. The junction had 9 bases not matched to a gene; V was cut back by 3 bases and J by 4 bases. The CDR3 is CATWDRRHYYKKLF. The CDR3 nucleotides are TGTGCCACCTGGGATCGGCGCCACTATTATAAGAAACTCTTT.

In its sample, this clone ranks as medium-sized. The V call is TRGV3, the J call TRGJ1 or TRGJ2. The J gene is absent in TCRdb and was assigned here via DNA matching to germline. Unmatched junction bases numbered 1, after V lost 1 base and J lost 7 bases. Germline V CDR1 and CDR2: VTNTFY, YDVSTARD (reference sequence). The CDR3 is made up of 11 amino acids. The CDR3 region is CATWDSYKKLF. The CDR3, as DNA: TGTGCCACCTGGGACAGCTATAAGAAACTCTTT.

By share of the sample, this clone is medium-sized (0.01 to 0.1%). Here the CDR3 DNA reads TGTGCCTTGTGGGATGGGTCAACTCAAGAGTTGGGCAAAAAAATCAAGGTATTT. Its translation: CALWDGSTQELGKKIKVF. The V call is TRGV9, the J call TRGJP. TCRdb lists no J gene, so it was determined here by aligning the DNA to germline. J gave up 4 bases and V 4 bases, and 10 bases lay outside the gene matches. CDR1 and CDR2 from the germline V gene are GITISATS and ISYDGTV (reference sequence). The CDR3 has 18 residues.

V usage is TRGV3 and J usage is TRGJ1 or TRGJ2. In the absence of a J gene in TCRdb, the DNA was matched to germline to assign it here. Germline V lookup: CDR1 VTNTFY, CDR2 YDVSTARD (reference sequence). V lost 5 bases and J lost 3; bases outside the gene matches: 7. The CDR3 is 13 residues long. The CDR3 nucleotides are TGTGCCACCTGGGGACTAGCTTATTATAAGAAACTCTTT. Translation: CATWGLAYYKKLF.

This clone is deemed medium-sized. V gene TRGV9 combines with J gene TRGJ1 or TRGJ2. Because TCRdb records no J gene, it was assigned here through a match of the DNA to germline. The CDR3 extends over 9 amino acids. Per germline, CDR1 GITISATS and CDR2 ISYDGTV (reference sequence). The junction had 0 bases not matched to a gene; V was cut back by 3 bases and J by 10 bases. The CDR3 bases are TGTGCCTTGTGGGAGAAGAAACTCTTT. Translated: CALWEKKLF.

This clone ranks as medium-sized. The gene calls are TRGV2 and TRGJP2. The J gene, not given by TCRdb, was assigned here from a germline match of the nucleotide sequence. The CDR3 is made up of 23 amino acids. Looked up from germline, CDR1 is EGSNGY and CDR2 is YDSYNSKV. V shed 0 bases and J 1 base; nucleotides not matched to a gene: 26. The CDR3 region has the DNA TGTGCCACCTGGGACGGGCCGAAGTTCGAAGGAAGGGGATTGATTAGTAGTGATTGGATCAAGACGTTT. Residues: CATWDGPKFEGRGLISSDWIKTF.

This clone is medium-sized (0.01 to 0.1%) within its sample. This specimen includes other DNA sequences encoding the same CDR3. The J gene is TRGJ1 or TRGJ2, the V gene TRGV2. The J gene, not given by TCRdb, was assigned here from a germline match of the nucleotide sequence. Germline trimming cut 0 bases from V and 7 bases from J; bases unmatched to any gene: 6. This CDR3 contains 13 residues. Germline V gives CDR1 EGSNGY, CDR2 YDSYNSKV. For the CDR3, the DNA is TGTGCCACCTGGGACGGGCCGGGATATAAGAAACTCTTT. Translating it yields CATWDGPGYKKLF.

The chain employs TRGV9 and TRGJ1 or TRGJ2. As TCRdb names no J gene, one was assigned here on the basis of a DNA match to germline. The CDR3 length is 14 residues. With V trimmed by 4 bases and J by 6 bases, 12 bases remained unmatched. Germline lookup yields CDR1 GITISATS and CDR2 ISYDGTV (reference sequence). This CDR3 is CALWDPVGGYKKLF. CDR3 in DNA: TGTGCCTTGTGGGACCCAGTGGGTGGTTATAAGAAACTCTTT.

By share of the sample, this clone is medium-sized (0.01 to 0.1%). V is TRGV8 and J is TRGJP1. The J gene is not listed in TCRdb, so it was assigned here from a DNA match to germline. The CDR3 spans 15 residues. V gave up 5 bases and J gave up 0 bases; unmatched junction bases: 6. Germline V lookup: CDR1 VENAVY, CDR2 YDSYNSRV. CDR3 protein: CATWVTNTTGWFKIF. CDR3 nucleotide sequence: TGTGCCACCTGGGTTACGAATACCACTGGTTGGTTCAAGATATTT.

Within the sample, this clone is medium-sized. The chain combines TRGV11 with TRGJP1. The J gene is not listed in TCRdb, so it was assigned here from a DNA match to germline. TRGV11 is an ORF, and what it does is uncertain. V dropped 6 bases and J dropped 0; count of bases not matched to a gene: 7. This CDR3 spans 16 amino acids. The CDR3 DNA reads as TGTGCCTGCTGGATTCGGTCGGATACCACTGGTTGGTTCAAGATATTT. The encoded protein is CACWIRSDTTGWFKIF.

This clone ranks as medium-sized. The J gene is TRGJ1 or TRGJ2, the V gene TRGV8. Because TCRdb records no J gene, it was assigned here through a match of the DNA to germline. There are 17 residues in the CDR3. The germline V gene encodes CDR1 VENAVY and CDR2 YDSYNSRV. After removal of 0 bases from V and 2 bases from J, the junction contained 13 bases not matched to a gene. CDR3 in DNA: TGTGCCACCTGGGATAGGCCGGGGGAGGGGGATTATTATAAGAAACTCTTT. Amino acid sequence: CATWDRPGEGDYYKKLF.

Notes on this clone: The DNA is left out, because the CDR3 cannot be placed on it with certainty; the CDR3 is given as TCRdb lists it. No call exists for the J gene, whereas the V gene is TRGV4. 20 amino acids form the CDR3, both terminal residues included. The germline CDR1 and CDR2 sequences are EGSTGY and YDSYTSSV. The CDR3 sequence is CATWERSEDIRNSLAVEQHF.

By proportion, this clone is medium-sized. Here the CDR3 DNA reads TGTGCCACCTGGGACGGGCGGGATTATAAGAAACTCTTT. Translation gives CATWDGRDYKKLF. The chain joins TRGV2 to TRGJ1 or TRGJ2. The J gene was missing in TCRdb and was found by matching the end of the DNA to germline. The CDR3 has 13 amino acids. The J segment lost 5 bases and the V segment lost 0 bases, leaving 4 bases of the junction unmatched. Germline V CDR1 and CDR2: EGSNGY, YDSYNSKV.

This clone qualifies as medium-sized. The J gene is TRGJP, the V gene TRGV2. The J gene, absent from TCRdb, was called here by matching the DNA to germline. The CDR3 sequence is 18 residues long. Trimming cost V 2 bases and J 5 bases; bases outside gene matches: 9. The V gene's germline CDR1 is EGSNGY and CDR2 YDSYNSKV. This CDR3 reads CATWDEPMEELGKKIKVF. The CDR3 region has the DNA TGTGCCACCTGGGACGAACCAATGGAAGAGTTGGGCAAAAAAATCAAGGTATTT.

Judged by abundance, this clone is medium-sized. This chain connects TRGV8 to TRGJ1 or TRGJ2. Here the J gene came from matching the DNA to germline, since TCRdb omits it. Germline trimming cut 5 bases from V and 2 bases from J; bases unmatched to any gene: 6. The germline gives CDR1 VENAVY, CDR2 YDSYNSRV. This CDR3 has 13 amino acids. The CDR3, as DNA: TGTGCCACCTGGGTACTCTATTATTATAAGAAACTCTTT. Its translation: CATWVLYYYKKLF.

By share, this clone ranks as medium-sized (0.01 to 0.1%). One base away lies a much larger clone, so this may be a sequencing read error. The chain couples TRGV4 to TRGJ1 or TRGJ2. The J gene, missing from TCRdb, was assigned here through DNA to germline matching. After removal of 3 bases from V and 3 bases from J, the junction contained 2 bases not matched to a gene. This CDR3 is 12 amino acids long. Germline values: CDR1 EGSTGY, CDR2 YDSYTSSV. The CDR3 protein is CATWDLYYKKLF. The CDR3 nucleotides read TGTGCCACCTGGGATCTTTATTATAAGAAACTCTTT.

This clone is termed medium-sized. The chain combines TRGV11 with TRGJ1 or TRGJ2. The J gene was missing in TCRdb and was found by matching the end of the DNA to germline. TRGV11 is filed as an ORF, its function uncertain. The junction had 6 bases not matched to a gene; V was cut back by 0 bases and J by 7 bases. This CDR3 is 14 amino acids long. The CDR3 region is CACWIRHWGYKKLF. CDR3 bases: TGTGCCTGCTGGATTAGGCACTGGGGGTATAAGAAACTCTTT.

Sample share makes this clone medium-sized (0.01 to 0.1%). This chain links TRGV3 with TRGJ1 or TRGJ2. Because TCRdb records no J gene, it was assigned here through a match of the DNA to germline. V trimming: 3 bases; J trimming: 6 bases; junction bases outside the gene matches: 11. CDR1 VTNTFY and CDR2 YDVSTARD come from the germline V gene (reference sequence). CDR3 length: 14 amino acids. The CDR3 DNA reads TGTGCCACCTGGGACTCCACTTGGGGTTATAAGAAACTCTTT. As protein: CATWDSTWGYKKLF.